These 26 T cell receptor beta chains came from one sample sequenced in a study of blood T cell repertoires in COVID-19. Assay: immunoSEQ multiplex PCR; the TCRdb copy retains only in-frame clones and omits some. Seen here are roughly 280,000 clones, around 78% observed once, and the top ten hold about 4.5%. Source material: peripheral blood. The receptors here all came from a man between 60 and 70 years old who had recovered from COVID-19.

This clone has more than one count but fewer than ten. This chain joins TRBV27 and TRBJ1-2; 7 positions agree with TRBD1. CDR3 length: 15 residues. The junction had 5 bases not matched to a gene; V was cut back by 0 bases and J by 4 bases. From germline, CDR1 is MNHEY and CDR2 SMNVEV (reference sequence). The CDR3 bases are TGTGCCAGCAGTTTATCCCCAGACAGGGTCTATGGCTACACCTTC. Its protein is CASSLSPDRVYGYTF.

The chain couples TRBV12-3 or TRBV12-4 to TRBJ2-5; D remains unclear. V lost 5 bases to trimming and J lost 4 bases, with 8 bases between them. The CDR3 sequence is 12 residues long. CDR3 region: CASSKGGETQYF. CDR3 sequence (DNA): TGTGCCAGCAGTAAAGGCGGAGAGACCCAGTACTTC.

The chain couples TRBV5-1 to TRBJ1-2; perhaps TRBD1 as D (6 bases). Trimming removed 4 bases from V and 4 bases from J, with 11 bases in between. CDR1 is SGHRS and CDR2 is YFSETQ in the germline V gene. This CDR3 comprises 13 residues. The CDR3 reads CASSDGRGYGYTF. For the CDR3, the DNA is TGCGCCAGCAGCGATGGCAGGGGCTATGGCTACACCTTC.

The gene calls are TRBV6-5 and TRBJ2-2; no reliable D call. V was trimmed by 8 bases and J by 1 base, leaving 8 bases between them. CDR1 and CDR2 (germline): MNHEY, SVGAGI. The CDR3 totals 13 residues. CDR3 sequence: CASGLQNTGELFF. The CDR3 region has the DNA TGTGCCAGCGGGCTGCAGAACACCGGGGAGCTGTTTTTT.

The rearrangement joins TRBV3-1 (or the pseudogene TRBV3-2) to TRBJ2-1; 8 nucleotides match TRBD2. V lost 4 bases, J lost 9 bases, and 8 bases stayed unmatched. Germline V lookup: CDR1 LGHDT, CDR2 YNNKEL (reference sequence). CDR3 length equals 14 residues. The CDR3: CASSRTGTRGEQFF. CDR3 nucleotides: TGTGCCAGCAGCCGAACCGGGACTAGGGGTGAGCAGTTCTTC.

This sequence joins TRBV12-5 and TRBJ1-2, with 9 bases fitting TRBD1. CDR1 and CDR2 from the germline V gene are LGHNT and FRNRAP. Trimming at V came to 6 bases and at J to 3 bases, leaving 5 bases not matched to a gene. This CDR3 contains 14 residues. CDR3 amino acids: CASGPDRGDYGYTF. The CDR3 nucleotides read TGTGCTAGTGGCCCTGACAGGGGGGACTATGGCTACACCTTC.

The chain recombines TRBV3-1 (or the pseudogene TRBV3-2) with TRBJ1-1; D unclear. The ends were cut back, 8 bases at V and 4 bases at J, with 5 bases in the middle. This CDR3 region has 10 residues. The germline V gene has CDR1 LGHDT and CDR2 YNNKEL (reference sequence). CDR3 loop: CASGSTEAFF. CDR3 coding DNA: TGTGCCAGCGGTAGCACTGAAGCTTTCTTT.

The CDR3, as DNA: TGTGCCAGCTCACCGGGGCAGGTGGGCACAGATACGCAGTATTTT. This translates into CASSPGQVGTDTQYF. The chain joins TRBV18 to TRBJ2-3; a weak D match, TRBD1 (5 bases). V shed 3 bases and J shed 1 base, with 11 bases lying between them. This CDR3 contains 15 residues. CDR1 is KGHSH, CDR2 LQKENI, per germline.

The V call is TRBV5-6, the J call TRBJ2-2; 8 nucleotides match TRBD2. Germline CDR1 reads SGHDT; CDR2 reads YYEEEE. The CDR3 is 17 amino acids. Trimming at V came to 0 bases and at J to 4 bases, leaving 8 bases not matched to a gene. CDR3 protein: CASSLGPASGFTGELFF. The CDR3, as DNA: TGTGCCAGCAGCTTGGGCCCGGCTAGCGGGTTCACCGGGGAGCTGTTTTTT.

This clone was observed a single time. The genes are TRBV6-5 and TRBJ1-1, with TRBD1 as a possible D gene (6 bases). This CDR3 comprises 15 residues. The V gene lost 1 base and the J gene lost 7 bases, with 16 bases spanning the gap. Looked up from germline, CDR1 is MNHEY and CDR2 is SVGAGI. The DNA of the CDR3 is TGTGCCAGCAGTTACTTGGTCAGGGGTTCGGGTGAAGCTTTCTTT. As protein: CASSYLVRGSGEAFF.

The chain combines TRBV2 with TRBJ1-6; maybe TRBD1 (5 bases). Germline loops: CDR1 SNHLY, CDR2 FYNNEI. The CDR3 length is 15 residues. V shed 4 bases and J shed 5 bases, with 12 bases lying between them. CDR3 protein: CASSVGQINNSPLHF. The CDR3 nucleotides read TGTGCCAGCAGTGTCGGACAAATCAATAATTCACCCCTCCACTTT. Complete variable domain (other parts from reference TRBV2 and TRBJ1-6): EPEVTQTPSHQVTQMGQEVILRCVPISNHLYFYWYRQILGQKVEFLVSFYNNEISEKSEIFDDQFSVERPDGSNFTLKIRSTKLEDSAMYFCASSVGQINNSPLHFGNGTRLTVT.

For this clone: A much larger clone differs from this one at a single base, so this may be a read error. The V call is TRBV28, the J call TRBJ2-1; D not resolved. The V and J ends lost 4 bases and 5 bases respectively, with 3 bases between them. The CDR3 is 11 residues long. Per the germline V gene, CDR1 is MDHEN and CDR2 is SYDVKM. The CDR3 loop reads CASSSNNEQFF. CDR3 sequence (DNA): TGTGCCAGCAGTTCTAACAATGAGCAGTTCTTC.

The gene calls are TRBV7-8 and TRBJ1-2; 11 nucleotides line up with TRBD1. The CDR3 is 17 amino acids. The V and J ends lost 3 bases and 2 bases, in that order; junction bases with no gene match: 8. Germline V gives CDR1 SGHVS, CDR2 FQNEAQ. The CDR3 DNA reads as TGTGCCAGCAGCTTTACAACCGGGACAGGGGGAAACTATGGCTACACCTTC. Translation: CASSFTTGTGGNYGYTF.

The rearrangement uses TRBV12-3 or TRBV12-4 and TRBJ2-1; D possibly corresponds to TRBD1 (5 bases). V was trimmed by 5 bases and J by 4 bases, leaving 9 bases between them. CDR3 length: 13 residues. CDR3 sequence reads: CASSLGQYNEQFF. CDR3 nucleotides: TGTGCCAGCAGTCTGGGGCAGTACAATGAGCAGTTCTTC.

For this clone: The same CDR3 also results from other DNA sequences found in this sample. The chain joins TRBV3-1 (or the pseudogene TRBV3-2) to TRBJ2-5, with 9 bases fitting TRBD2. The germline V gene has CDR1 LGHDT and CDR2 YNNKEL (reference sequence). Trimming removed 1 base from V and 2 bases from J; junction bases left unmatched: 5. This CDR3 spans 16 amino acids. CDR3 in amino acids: CASSQGSGGLQETQYF. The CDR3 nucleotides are TGTGCCAGCAGCCAAGGCAGCGGGGGGCTTCAAGAGACCCAGTACTTC.

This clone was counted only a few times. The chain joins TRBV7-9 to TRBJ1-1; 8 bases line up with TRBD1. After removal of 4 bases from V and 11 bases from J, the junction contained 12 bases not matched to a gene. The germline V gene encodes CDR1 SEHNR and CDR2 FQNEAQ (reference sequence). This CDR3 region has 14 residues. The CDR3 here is CASSSGGRGPKAFF. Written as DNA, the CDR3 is TGTGCCAGCAGCTCCGGGGGCAGGGGGCCGAAGGCTTTCTTT.

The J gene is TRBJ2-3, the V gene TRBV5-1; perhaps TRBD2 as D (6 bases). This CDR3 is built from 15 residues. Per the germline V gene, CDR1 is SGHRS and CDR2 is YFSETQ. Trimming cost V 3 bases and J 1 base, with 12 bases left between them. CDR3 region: CASSYGDSRTDTQYF. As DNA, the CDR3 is TGCGCCAGCAGCTATGGGGACTCCCGCACAGATACGCAGTATTTT.

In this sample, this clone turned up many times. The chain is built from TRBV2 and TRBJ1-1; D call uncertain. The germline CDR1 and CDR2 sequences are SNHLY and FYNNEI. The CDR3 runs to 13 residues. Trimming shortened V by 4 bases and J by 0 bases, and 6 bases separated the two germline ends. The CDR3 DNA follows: TGTGCCAGCAGTGGTCAGTTGAACACTGAAGCTTTCTTT. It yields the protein CASSGQLNTEAFF.

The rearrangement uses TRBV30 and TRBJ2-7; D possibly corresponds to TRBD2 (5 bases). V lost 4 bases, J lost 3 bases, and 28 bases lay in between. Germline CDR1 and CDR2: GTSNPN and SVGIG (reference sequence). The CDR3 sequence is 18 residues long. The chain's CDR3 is CAWTPIGRANLNHYEQYF. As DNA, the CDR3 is TGTGCCTGGACCCCGATAGGGAGAGCCAACCTAAACCACTACGAGCAGTACTTC.

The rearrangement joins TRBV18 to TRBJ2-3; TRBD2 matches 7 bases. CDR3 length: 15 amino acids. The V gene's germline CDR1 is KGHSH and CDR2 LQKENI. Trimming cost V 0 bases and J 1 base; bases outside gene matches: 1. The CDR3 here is CASSPPGLRTDTQYF. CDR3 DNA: TGTGCCAGCTCACCACCGGGACTACGCACAGATACGCAGTATTTT.

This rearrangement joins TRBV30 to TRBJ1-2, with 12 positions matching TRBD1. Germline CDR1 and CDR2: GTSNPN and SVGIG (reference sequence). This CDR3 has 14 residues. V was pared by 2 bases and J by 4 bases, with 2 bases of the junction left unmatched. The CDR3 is CAWSPGQGAYGYTF. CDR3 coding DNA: TGTGCCTGGAGTCCGGGACAGGGGGCCTATGGCTACACCTTC.

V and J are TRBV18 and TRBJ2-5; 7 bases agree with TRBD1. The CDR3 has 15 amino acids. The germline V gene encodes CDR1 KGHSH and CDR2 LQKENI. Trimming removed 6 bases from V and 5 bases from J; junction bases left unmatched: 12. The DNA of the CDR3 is TGTGCCAGCTCGACAGGGAGTCCCGGACGCGAGACCCAGTACTTC. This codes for CASSTGSPGRETQYF.

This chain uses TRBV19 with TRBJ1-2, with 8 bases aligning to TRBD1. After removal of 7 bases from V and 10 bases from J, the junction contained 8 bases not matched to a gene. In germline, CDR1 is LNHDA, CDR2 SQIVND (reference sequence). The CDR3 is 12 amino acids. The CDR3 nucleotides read TGTGCCAGTACTGACAGGGGAACCGACTACACCTTC. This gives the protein CASTDRGTDYTF.

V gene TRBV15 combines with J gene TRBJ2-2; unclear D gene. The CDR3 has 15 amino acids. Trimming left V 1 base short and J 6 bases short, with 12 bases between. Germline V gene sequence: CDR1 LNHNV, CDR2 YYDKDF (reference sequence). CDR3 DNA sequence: TGTGCCACCAGCAGAGTCCAGGTCGTGCCCGGGGAGCTGTTTTTT. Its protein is CATSRVQVVPGELFF.

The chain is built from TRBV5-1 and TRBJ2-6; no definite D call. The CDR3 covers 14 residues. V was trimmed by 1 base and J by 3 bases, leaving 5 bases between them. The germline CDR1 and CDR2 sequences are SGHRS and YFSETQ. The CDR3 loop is CASSLNIGANVLTF. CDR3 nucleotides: TGCGCCAGCAGCTTGAACATTGGGGCCAACGTCCTGACTTTC. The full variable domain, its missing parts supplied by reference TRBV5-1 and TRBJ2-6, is KAGVTQTPRYLIKTRGQQVTLSCSPISGHRSVSWYQQTPGQGLQFLFEYFSETQRNKGNFPGRFSGRQFSNSRSEMNVSTLELGDSALYLCASSLNIGANVLTFGAGSRLTVL.

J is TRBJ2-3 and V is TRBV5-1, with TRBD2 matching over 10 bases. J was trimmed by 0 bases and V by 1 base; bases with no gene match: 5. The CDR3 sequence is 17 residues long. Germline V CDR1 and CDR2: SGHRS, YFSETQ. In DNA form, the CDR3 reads TGCGCCAGCAGCTTGTTAGCGGGGGGTTACAGCACAGATACGCAGTATTTT. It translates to CASSLLAGGYSTDTQYF.